These 2 T cell receptor beta chains share one sample of origin, sequenced in a study of T cell changes during pregnancy in multiple sclerosis. Generated by immunoSEQ multiplex PCR, the TCRdb table keeps only in-frame clones and is missing some. The data hold 33,000 or so clones, with roughly 90% observed a single time. The sequencing here drew on CD8+ T cells from peripheral blood mononuclear cells, taken in the second trimester of pregnancy. The receptor set was obtained from a female donor with multiple sclerosis, enrolled in a pregnancy study.

This clone was picked up a small number of times. The V and J genes are TRBV4-2 and TRBJ2-7; TRBD1 agrees at 8 bases. The trim removed 1 base at V and 2 bases at J, leaving 7 bases unmatched. The CDR3 is 16 amino acids. Germline V gene lookup returns CDR1 LGHNA and CDR2 YNFKEQ. The CDR3 nucleotides are TGTGCCAGCAGCCAAGGAGAGGGGACAGGCGCCTACGAGCAGTACTTC. It encodes CASSQGEGTGAYEQYF.

This clone was counted only a few times. This chain links TRBV27 with TRBJ1-5; 8 bases fit TRBD1. The germline CDR1 and CDR2 sequences are MNHEY and SMNVEV (reference sequence). This CDR3 spans 15 amino acids. Trimming at V came to 3 bases and at J to 1 base, leaving 2 bases not matched to a gene. In nucleotides, the CDR3 is TGTGCCAGCAGTTTCCGACAGGGGAGCAATCAGCCCCAGCATTTT. Amino acids: CASSFRQGSNQPQHF.